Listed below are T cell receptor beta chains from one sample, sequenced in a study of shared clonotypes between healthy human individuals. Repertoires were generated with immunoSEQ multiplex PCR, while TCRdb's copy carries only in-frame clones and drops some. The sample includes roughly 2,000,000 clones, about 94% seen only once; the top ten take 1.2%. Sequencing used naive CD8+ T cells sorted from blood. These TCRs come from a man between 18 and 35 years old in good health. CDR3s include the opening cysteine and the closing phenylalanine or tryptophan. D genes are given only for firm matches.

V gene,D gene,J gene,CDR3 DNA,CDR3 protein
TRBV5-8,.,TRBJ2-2,TGTGCCAGCAGCTTGGTTTTTGGGTTTATCGGGGAGCTGTTTTTT,CASSLVFGFIGELFF
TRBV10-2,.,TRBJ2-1,TGCGCCAGCAGCTCCCTGAGACTATCTATCAATGAGCAGTTCTTC,CASSSLRLSINEQFF
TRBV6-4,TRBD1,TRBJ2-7,TGTGCCAGCGAGGACAGGGGCCCCCTCTACGAGCAGTACTTC,CASEDRGPLYEQYF
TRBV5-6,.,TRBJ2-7,TGTGCCAGCAGCTGGGGTGGCTCCTACGAGCAGTACTTC,CASSWGGSYEQYF
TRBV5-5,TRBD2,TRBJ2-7,TGTGCCAGCAGCTACCAGGGAGGGGAGCAGTACTTC,CASSYQGGEQYF
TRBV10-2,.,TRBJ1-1,TGCGCCAGCATGAGGGGGGAGACTGAAGCTTTCTTT,CASMRGETEAFF
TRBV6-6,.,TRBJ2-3,TGTGCCAGCACCCAACTGAGCACAGATACGCAGTATTTT,CASTQLSTDTQYF
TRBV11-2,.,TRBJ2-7,TGTGCCAGCAGCTTAGACGGGGGGCTCTACGAGCAGTACTTC,CASSLDGGLYEQYF
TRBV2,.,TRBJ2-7,TGTGCCAGCAGTTTCCGTGAGCGGCCCTACGAGCAGTACTTC,CASSFRERPYEQYF
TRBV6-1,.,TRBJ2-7,TGTGCCAGCAGTGAACGGACACTTTACGAGCAGTACTTC,CASSERTLYEQYF
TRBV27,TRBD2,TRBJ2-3,TGTGCCAGCAGTCCGACCGGGGGGGCCTTGGTTGATACGCAGTATTTT,CASSPTGGALVDTQYF
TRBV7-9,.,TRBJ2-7,TGTGCCAGCAGCACAATCAAGTACGAGCAGTACTTC,CASSTIKYEQYF
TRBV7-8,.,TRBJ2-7,TGTGCCACTGGTACAAGCTCCTACGAGCAGTACTTC,CATGTSSYEQYF
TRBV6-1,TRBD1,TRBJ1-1,TGTGCCAGCAGTGAGCCCAGGGGGGTCCCTACGACTGAAGCTTTCTTT,CASSEPRGVPTTEAFF
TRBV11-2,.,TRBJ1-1,TGTGCCAGCAGCCCAATGGCTCGGCGGGGAATTGACCCTGAAGCTTTCTTT,CASSPMARRGIDPEAFF
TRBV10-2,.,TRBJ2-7,TGCGCCAGCAGTACTACAGTTTTGTACGAGCAGTACTTC,CASSTTVLYEQYF
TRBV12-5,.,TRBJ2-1,TGTGCTAGTGGCCTGGGGGGCTACGGGGTCTACAATGAGCAGTTCTTC,CASGLGGYGVYNEQFF
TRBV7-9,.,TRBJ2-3,TGTGCCAGCACCGGGCAGGTCACAGATACGCAGTATTTT,CASTGQVTDTQYF
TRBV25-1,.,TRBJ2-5,TGTGCCAGCAGTGAATATAGTTTATCGGGGATTGAAGAGACCCAGTACTTC,CASSEYSLSGIEETQYF